This T cell receptor (beta chain) was retrieved from a study of response to subunit inactivated influenza vaccine. Only a few counts were recorded for this clonotype. Germline values: CDR1 LNHNV, CDR2 YYDKDF (reference sequence). The CDR3 contains 15 residues. Trimming left V 3 bases short and J 7 bases short, with 13 bases between. TCRdb redid the calling of the RT-PCR reads with MiXCR, one entry per CDR3 protein. The table lists just under 550,000 distinct CDR3 sequences, roughly 25% of them singletons. This same sample was also taken into another study, of T cells expressing NK-cell markers. As that report states: Beta-chain TCR cDNA was generated via 5'RACE template switching with UMIs.

The clonotype was recovered from a man between 45 and 60 years old who received an inactivated influenza vaccine. Source: CD4+ T cells sorted from PBMCs, taken roughly 13 days after vaccination. This rearrangement joins TRBV15 to TRBJ1-6; D may be TRBD1 (6 bases). The CDR3 loop is CATSSGTSRNSPLHF. The CDR3 DNA reads TGTGCCACCAGCAGTGGGACATCACGAAATTCACCCCTCCACTTT.